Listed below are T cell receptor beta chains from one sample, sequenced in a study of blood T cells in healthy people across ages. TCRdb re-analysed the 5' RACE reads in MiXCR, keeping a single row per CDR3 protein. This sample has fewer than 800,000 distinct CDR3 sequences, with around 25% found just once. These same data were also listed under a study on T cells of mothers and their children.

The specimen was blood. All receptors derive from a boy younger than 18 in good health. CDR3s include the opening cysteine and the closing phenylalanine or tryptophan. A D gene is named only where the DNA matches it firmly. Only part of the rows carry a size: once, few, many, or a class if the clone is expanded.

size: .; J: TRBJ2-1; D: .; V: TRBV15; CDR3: CATSRDTAVPLYNEQFF; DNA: TGTGCCACCAGCAGAGATACAGCGGTCCCCCTCTACAATGAGCAGTTCTTC
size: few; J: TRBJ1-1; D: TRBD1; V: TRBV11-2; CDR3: CASSLVPRGDNTEAFF; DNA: TGTGCCAGCAGCTTAGTCCCCAGGGGGGACAACACTGAAGCTTTCTTT
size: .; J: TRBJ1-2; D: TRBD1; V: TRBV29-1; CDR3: CSVGAGGLGGHTF; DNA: TGCAGCGTTGGGGCAGGGGGCCTTGGCGGCCACACCTTC
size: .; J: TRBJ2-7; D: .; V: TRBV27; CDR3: CASSPGWILGEQYF; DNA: TGTGCCAGCAGTCCCGGATGGATCCTCGGCGAGCAGTACTTC
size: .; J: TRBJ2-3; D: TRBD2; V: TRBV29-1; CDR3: CSVGTSGVSTDTQYF; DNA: TGCAGCGTTGGAACTAGCGGAGTCAGCACAGATACGCAGTATTTT
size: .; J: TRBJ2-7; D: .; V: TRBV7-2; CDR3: CASSLNGVHEQYF; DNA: TGTGCCAGCAGCTTGAACGGGGTCCACGAGCAGTACTTC
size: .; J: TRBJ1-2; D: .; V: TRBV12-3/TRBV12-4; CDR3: CASSLAAYGGEGYTF; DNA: TGTGCCAGCAGTCTAGCCGCCTACGGAGGGGAGGGCTACACCTTC
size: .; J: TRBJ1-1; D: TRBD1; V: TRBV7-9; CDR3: CASSSLDRVGTEAFF; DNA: TGTGCCAGCAGCTCGCTGGACAGGGTCGGCACTGAAGCTTTCTTT
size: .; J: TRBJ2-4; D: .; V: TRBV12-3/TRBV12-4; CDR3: CASSHPGIKNIQYF; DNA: TGTGCCAGCAGTCATCCGGGGATCAAAAACATTCAGTACTTC
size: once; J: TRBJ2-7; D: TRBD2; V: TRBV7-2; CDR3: CASSTSGGVSYEQYF; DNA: TGTGCCAGCAGCACTAGCGGGGGGGTCTCCTACGAGCAGTACTTC
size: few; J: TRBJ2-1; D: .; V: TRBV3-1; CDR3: CASSHKTGTGDNEQFF; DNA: TGTGCCAGCAGCCATAAGACCGGGACTGGGGACAATGAGCAGTTCTTC
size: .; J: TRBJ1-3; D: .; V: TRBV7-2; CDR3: CASSQHGLRGANTIYF; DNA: TGTGCCAGCAGCCAACACGGACTACGGGGCGCTAACACCATATATTTT
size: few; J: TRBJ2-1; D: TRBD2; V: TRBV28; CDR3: CASSLSGISYNEQFF; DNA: TGTGCCAGCAGTTTAAGCGGGATCTCCTACAATGAGCAGTTCTTC
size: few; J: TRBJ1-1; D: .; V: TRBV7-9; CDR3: CASRPPETNTEAFF; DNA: TGTGCCAGCAGGCCCCCCGAAACGAACACTGAAGCTTTCTTT
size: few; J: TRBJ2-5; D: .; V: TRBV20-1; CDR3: CSARGVDQETQYF; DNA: TGCAGTGCTAGGGGGGTAGACCAAGAGACCCAGTACTTC
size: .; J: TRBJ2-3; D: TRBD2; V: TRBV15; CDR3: CATTLAGGGADTQYF; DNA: TGTGCCACCACCCTAGCGGGAGGAGGCGCAGATACGCAGTATTTT
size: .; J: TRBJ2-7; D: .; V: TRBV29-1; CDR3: CSVGTPGRGEQYF; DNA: TGCAGCGTTGGAACCCCCGGTAGAGGCGAGCAGTACTTC
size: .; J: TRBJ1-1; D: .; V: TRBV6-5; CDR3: CASGGYGNTEAFF; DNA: TGTGCCTCGGGCGGGTATGGGAACACTGAAGCTTTCTTT
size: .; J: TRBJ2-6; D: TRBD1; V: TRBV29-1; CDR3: CSVEFPTGQGAGANVLTF; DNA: TGCAGCGTTGAATTTCCCACGGGACAGGGGGCTGGGGCCAACGTCCTGACTTTC
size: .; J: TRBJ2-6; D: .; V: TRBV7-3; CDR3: CASSPTRTVPGANVLTF; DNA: TGTGCCAGCAGCCCAACCAGGACAGTTCCTGGGGCCAACGTCCTGACTTTC
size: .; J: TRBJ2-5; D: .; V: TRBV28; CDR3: CASSRSGSQETQYF; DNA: TGTGCCAGCAGCCGAAGCGGGTCCCAAGAGACCCAGTACTTC
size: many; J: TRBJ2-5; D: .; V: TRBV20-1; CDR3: CSAPQGGGRQTQYF; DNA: TGCAGTGCTCCCCAAGGGGGGGGGCGCCAGACCCAGTACTTC
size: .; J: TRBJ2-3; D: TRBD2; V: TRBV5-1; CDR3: CASSIQLAGERDTQYF; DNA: TGCGCCAGCAGCATCCAACTAGCGGGAGAGCGAGATACGCAGTATTTT
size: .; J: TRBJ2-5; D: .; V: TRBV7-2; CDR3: CASSQAAAQETQYF; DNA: TGTGCCAGCAGCCAAGCAGCGGCTCAAGAGACCCAGTACTTC
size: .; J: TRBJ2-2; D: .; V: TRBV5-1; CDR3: CASSLIGSNTGELFF; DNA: TGCGCCAGCAGCTTAATCGGCAGTAACACCGGGGAGCTGTTTTTT
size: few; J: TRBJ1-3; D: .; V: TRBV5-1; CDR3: CASSLGPVGRNTIYF; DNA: TGCGCCAGCAGCTTGGGACCGGTCGGGAGAAACACCATATATTTT
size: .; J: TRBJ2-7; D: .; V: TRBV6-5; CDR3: CAIRAEGTYEQYF; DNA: TGTGCCATCAGGGCCGAGGGGACCTACGAGCAGTACTTC
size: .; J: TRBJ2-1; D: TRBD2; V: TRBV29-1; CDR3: CSVEGTSGRGGSYNEQFF; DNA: TGCAGCGTTGAAGGGACTAGCGGGAGAGGGGGTTCCTACAATGAGCAGTTCTTC
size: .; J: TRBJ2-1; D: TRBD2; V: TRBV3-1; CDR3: CASSQRRGGVDEQFF; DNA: TGTGCCAGCAGCCAGAGGCGGGGGGGGGTCGATGAGCAGTTCTTC
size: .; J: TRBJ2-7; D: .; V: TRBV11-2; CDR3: CACSRSYEQYF; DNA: TGTGCCTGCAGCCGATCCTACGAGCAGTACTTC
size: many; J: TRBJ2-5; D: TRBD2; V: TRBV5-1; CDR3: CASSLVLAGGETQYF; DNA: TGCGCCAGCAGCTTGGTGCTAGCGGGAGGAGAGACCCAGTACTTC
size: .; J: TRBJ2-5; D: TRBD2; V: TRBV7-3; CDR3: CASSLSGSGGGQETQYF; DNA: TGTGCCAGCAGCTTGTCGGGGAGCGGGGGGGGACAAGAGACCCAGTACTTC
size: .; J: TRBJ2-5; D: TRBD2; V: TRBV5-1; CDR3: CASSLIPTSAETQYF; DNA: TGCGCCAGCAGCTTGATCCCCACTAGCGCGGAGACCCAGTACTTC
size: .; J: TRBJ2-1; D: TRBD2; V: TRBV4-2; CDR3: CASSGADLARLAGVPKNYNEQFF; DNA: TGTGCCAGCAGCGGGGCAGACCTAGCCCGACTAGCGGGAGTGCCCAAAAATTACAATGAGCAGTTCTTC
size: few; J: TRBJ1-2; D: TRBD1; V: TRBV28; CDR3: CASSLGQVNGYTF; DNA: TGTGCCAGCAGTTTGGGACAGGTTAATGGCTACACCTTC
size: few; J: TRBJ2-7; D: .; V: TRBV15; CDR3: CATSRDREYEQYF; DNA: TGTGCCACCAGCAGAGATCGGGAATACGAGCAGTACTTC
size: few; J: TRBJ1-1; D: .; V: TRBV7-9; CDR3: CASSRSGMNTEAFF; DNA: TGTGCCAGCAGCCGATCCGGGATGAACACTGAAGCTTTCTTT
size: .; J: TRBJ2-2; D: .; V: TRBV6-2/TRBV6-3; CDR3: CASRGSGTGELFF; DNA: TGTGCCAGCAGAGGTTCTGGAACCGGGGAGCTGTTTTTT
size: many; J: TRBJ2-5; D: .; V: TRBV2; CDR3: CASIPETQYF; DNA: TGTGCCAGCATACCGGAGACCCAGTACTTC
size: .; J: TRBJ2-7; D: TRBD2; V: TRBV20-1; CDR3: CSARDRLAGVPGREQYF; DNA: TGCAGTGCTAGAGATCGCCTAGCGGGAGTGCCAGGCCGGGAGCAGTACTTC
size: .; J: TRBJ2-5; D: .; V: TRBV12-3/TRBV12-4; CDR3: CASSFRLGVGTQYF; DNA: TGTGCCAGCAGTTTCCGGCTAGGCGTTGGGACCCAGTACTTC
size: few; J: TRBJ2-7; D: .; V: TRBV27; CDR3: CASSLDRHAEQYF; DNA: TGTGCCAGCAGTTTGGACCGCCATGCCGAGCAGTACTTC
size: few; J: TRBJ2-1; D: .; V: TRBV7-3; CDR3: CASSLESYSYNEQFF; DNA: TGTGCCAGCAGCTTAGAGAGTTACTCCTACAATGAGCAGTTCTTC
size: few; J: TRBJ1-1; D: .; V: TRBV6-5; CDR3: CASSTVANTEAFF; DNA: TGTGCCAGCAGTACTGTCGCCAACACTGAAGCTTTCTTT
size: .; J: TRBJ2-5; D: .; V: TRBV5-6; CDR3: CASSLNWGRSQETQYF; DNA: TGTGCCAGCAGCTTGAATTGGGGGAGGTCCCAAGAGACCCAGTACTTC
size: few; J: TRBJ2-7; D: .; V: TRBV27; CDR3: CASSSSLRRAHSYEQYF; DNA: TGTGCCAGCAGTTCATCCCTCCGGCGGGCTCACTCCTACGAGCAGTACTTC
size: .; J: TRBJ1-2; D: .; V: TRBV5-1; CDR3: CASSLDLSSGLDGYTF; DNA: TGCGCCAGCAGCCTGGACCTTTCAAGCGGGTTGGATGGCTACACCTTC
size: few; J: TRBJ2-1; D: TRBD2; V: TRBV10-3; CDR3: CAISESPSGRLTYNEQFF; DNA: TGTGCCATCAGTGAGTCCCCTAGCGGGAGGTTAACCTACAATGAGCAGTTCTTC